This record looks at one T cell receptor beta chain sequence and its context. Per germline, CDR1 GTSNPN and CDR2 SVGIG (reference sequence). The CDR3 covers 14 residues. The ends were cut back, 5 bases at V and 5 bases at J, with 18 bases in the middle. Original methodology: Amplification of reference gene primers was used by the study to estimate nucleated cell counts. TCRdb's table, derived via immunoSEQ multiplex PCR, lists solely in-frame clones and lacks some. The V and J calls and the clone size are those of that table, but D and trimming were determined from the DNA. This sample has about 180,000 clones, with approximately 84% found just once. These data belong to a study of blood T cell repertoires in COVID-19. For the study at large: Samples came from the United States, Italy and Spain, spanning acute and convalescent COVID-19. PBMCs, B-cell-depleted T cells, or T cells were the source of the cDNA or gDNA that made up the material.

Sequenced: peripheral blood. The receptor was isolated from a human donor in a cohort sampled during active COVID-19. The gene calls are TRBV30 and TRBJ2-5, with D perhaps TRBD1 or TRBD2 (5 bases each). The CDR3 sequence is CAWGGMATRETQYF. DNA for the CDR3: TGTGCCTGGGGGGGTATGGCTACGAGGGAGACCCAGTACTTC.